Sequencing of this TCR beta chain was carried out in a study of T cell responses to AZD1222 COVID-19 vaccine. This CDR3 is built from 16 residues. CDR1 is MNHEY and CDR2 is SVGEGT in the germline V gene. Trimming shortened V by 0 bases and J by 8 bases, and 17 bases separated the two germline ends. As regards this clone: Antigen: not known.

Sequencing was performed with immunoSEQ multiplex PCR; in TCRdb, only in-frame clones are kept and a portion is missing. The sample records around 130,000 clones, around nine tenths being singletons. Study outcomes and limitations: The number of AZD1222 recipients seropositive at baseline was only five or six. At 160-218 and 743-854, vaccine-associated CD4 TCRs were dominant, and they spanned spike.

Second doses were pooled across both intervals (about 4 or about 12 weeks). The chain recombines TRBV6-2 or TRBV6-3 with TRBJ2-1, with D possibly TRBD2 on 5 matching bases. This clonotype was obtained from an adult who received the AZD1222 COVID-19 vaccine. The sample was peripheral blood, taken 28 days after the second AZD1222 dose. CDR3 coding DNA: TGTGCCAGCAGTTACTCGAGGACGCTTTCGGGATATGAGCAGTTCTTC. Encoded protein: CASSYSRTLSGYEQFF.